These 8 T cell receptor beta chains were all obtained from the same sample, sequenced in a study of blood T cell repertoires in COVID-19. The protocol was immunoSEQ multiplex PCR, while the TCRdb copy is restricted to in-frame clones and leaves out a portion. The sample lists more than 60,000 clones, 80% to 90% seen once, with about 5.7% in the top ten. Sample: peripheral blood. The receptors here all came from a man aged 80 or over with COVID-19, enrolled during active disease.

The gene calls are TRBV9 and TRBJ1-2; 10 nucleotides agree with TRBD1. V was pared by 4 bases and J by 5 bases, with 5 bases of the junction left unmatched. CDR1 and CDR2 (germline): SGDLS, YYNGEE. The length of the CDR3 is 14 residues. The CDR3 nucleotides read TGTGCCAGCAGCCCTCTGGGACAGGGGTATGGCTACACCTTC. Protein: CASSPLGQGYGYTF.

The chain joins TRBV9 to TRBJ1-2, with TRBD1 matching 9 bases. V trimming: 0 bases; J trimming: 7 bases; junction bases outside the gene matches: 4. CDR1 is SGDLS and CDR2 is YYNGEE in the germline V gene. The length of the CDR3 is 14 residues. CDR3: CASSVATGGFGYTF. The DNA of the CDR3 is TGTGCCAGCAGCGTAGCTACAGGGGGCTTTGGCTACACCTTC. The full variable domain, completed using reference TRBV9 and TRBJ1-2, is DSGVTQTPKHLITATGQRVTLRCSPRSGDLSVYWYQQSLDQGLQFLIQYYNGEERAKGNILERFSAQQFPDLHSELNLSSLELGDSALYFCASSVATGGFGYTFGSGTRLTVV.

The gene calls are TRBV5-1 and TRBJ1-2; D is undetermined. The CDR3 sequence is 13 residues long. The V and J ends lost 1 base and 2 bases respectively, with 6 bases between them. The germline CDR1 and CDR2 sequences are SGHRS and YFSETQ. Here the CDR3 reads CASSLNKNYGYTF. In DNA form, the CDR3 reads TGCGCCAGCAGCTTGAACAAGAACTATGGCTACACCTTC.

This clone occurred a few times. The chain couples TRBV18 to TRBJ1-1; possibly TRBD1 for D (6 bases). V was shortened by 6 bases and J by 0 bases, with 8 bases between the two germline ends. This CDR3 region has 13 residues. Germline CDR1 reads KGHSH; CDR2 reads LQKENI. CDR3 DNA sequence: TGTGCCAGCTCGTCAGGGGTGAACACTGAAGCTTTCTTT. It encodes CASSSGVNTEAFF.

This sequence joins TRBV15 and TRBJ1-2, with 8 bases aligning to TRBD1. Trimming at V came to 4 bases and at J to 3 bases, leaving 16 bases not matched to a gene. The germline V gene has CDR1 LNHNV and CDR2 YYDKDF (reference sequence). CDR3 length: 18 residues. The CDR3 DNA reads as TGTGCCACCAGCACGTGGGCCTTAAGGACAGGGTTAGACTATGGCTACACCTTC. Translation gives CATSTWALRTGLDYGYTF.

The chain carries TRBV19 and TRBJ1-1; D possibly corresponds to TRBD1 (5 bases). The V gene lost 7 bases and the J gene lost 1 base, with 10 bases spanning the gap. The CDR3 consists of 13 residues. Germline V CDR1 and CDR2: LNHDA, SQIVND (reference sequence). CDR3 in amino acids: CASTTASNTEAFF. The CDR3 DNA reads TGTGCCAGTACGACAGCCTCGAACACTGAAGCTTTCTTT.

The V and J genes are TRBV5-4 and TRBJ2-7, with TRBD1 identical over 10 bases. Trimming cost V 0 bases and J 4 bases; bases outside gene matches: 13. CDR1 and CDR2 from the germline V gene are SGHNT and YYREEE (reference sequence). There are 18 residues in the CDR3. The CDR3 nucleotides read TGTGCCAGCAGCTTGGGCCCCTCCGGGACAGGGGCGCTGTACGAGCAGTACTTC. This translates into CASSLGPSGTGALYEQYF.

This clone has just a few counts. CDR3 loop: CASSSGTAGNTIYF. The CDR3 region has the DNA TGTGCCAGTAGTAGCGGGACAGCTGGAAACACCATATATTTT. The rearrangement joins TRBV19 to TRBJ1-3, with TRBD1 identical over 7 bases. The CDR3 totals 14 residues. The junction had 2 bases not matched to a gene; V was cut back by 4 bases and J by 2 bases. Germline-derived CDR1 and CDR2 are LNHDA and SQIVND (reference sequence). Together with reference TRBV19 and TRBJ1-3, the CDR3 gives the full variable domain: DGGITQSPKYLFRKEGQNVTLSCEQNLNHDAMYWYRQDPGQGLRLIYYSQIVNDFQKGDIAEGYSVSREKKESFPLTVTSAQKNPTAFYLCASSSGTAGNTIYFGEGSWLTVV.